This T cell receptor (beta chain) was found in a study of molecular identifiers for immune sequencing clone quantification. Study summary: Replicates partitioned RNA from roughly 21,000 or 96,000 naive CD8 cells into five parts, sequencing four. General study findings and limits: Clones above 20 RNA copies contained over 97% of effector molecules and under 1% of naive molecules.

Making the bulk TCR libraries relied on previously described methods and listed TCR primers. TCRdb reprocessed the PCR reads via MiXCR and lists one record per CDR3 protein. This table has around 460,000 distinct CDR3 sequences, roughly 26% appearing once. The CDR3 covers 13 residues. Germline assignment: CDR1 DFQATT and CDR2 SNEGSKA (reference sequence). Trimming took 5 bases from V and 3 from J; bases not matched to a gene: 3. The CD8+CD4-CCR7+CD45RA+ phenotype defined the sorted naive CD8 T cells. This clonotype was seen a few times. Its antigen remains unknown. The specimen sequenced was naive CD8+ T cells from blood, with Jurkat cell RNA spiked in. The sample's subset: FACS-sorted CD8+CD4-CCR7+CD45RA+ naive T cells. The rearrangement uses TRBV20-1 and TRBJ2-7, with 11 nucleotides matching TRBD2. This sequence was found in a human donor in good health. Some libraries in this study had Jurkat cell RNA spiked in. Here the CDR3 DNA reads TGCAGTGCTCGTAGCGGGGGGGTCTACGAGCAGTACTTC. This gives the protein CSARSGGVYEQYF.